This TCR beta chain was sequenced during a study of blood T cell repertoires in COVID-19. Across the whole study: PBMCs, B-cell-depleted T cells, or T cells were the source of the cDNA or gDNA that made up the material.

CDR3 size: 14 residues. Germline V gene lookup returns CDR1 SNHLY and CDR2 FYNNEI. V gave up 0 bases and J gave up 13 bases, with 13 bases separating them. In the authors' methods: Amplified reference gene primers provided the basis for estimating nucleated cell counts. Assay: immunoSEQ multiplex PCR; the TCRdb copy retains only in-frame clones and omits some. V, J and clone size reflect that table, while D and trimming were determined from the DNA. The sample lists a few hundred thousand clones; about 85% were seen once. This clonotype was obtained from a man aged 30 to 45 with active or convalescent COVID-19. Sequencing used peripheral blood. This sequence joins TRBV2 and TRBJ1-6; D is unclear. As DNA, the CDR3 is TGTGCCAGCAGTGAAGCAGGCTATTTGGAGCCCCTCCACTTT. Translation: CASSEAGYLEPLHF.